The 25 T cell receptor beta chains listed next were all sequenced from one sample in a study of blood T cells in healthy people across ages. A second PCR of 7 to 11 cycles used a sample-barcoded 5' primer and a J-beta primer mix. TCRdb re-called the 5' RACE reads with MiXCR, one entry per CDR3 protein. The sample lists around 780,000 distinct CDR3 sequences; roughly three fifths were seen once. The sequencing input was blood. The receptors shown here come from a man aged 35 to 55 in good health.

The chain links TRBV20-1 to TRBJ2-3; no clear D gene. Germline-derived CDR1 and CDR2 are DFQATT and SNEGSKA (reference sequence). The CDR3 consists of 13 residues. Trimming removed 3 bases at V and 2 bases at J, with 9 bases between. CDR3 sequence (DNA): TGCAGTGCTAGTGCTATATTCACAGATACGCAGTATTTT. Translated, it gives CSASAIFTDTQYF.

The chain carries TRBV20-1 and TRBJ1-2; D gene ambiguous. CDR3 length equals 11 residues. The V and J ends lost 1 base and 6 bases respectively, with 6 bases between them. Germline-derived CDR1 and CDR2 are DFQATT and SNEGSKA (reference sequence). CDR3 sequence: CSARGYDGYTF. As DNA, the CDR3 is TGCAGTGCTAGAGGTTATGATGGCTACACCTTC.

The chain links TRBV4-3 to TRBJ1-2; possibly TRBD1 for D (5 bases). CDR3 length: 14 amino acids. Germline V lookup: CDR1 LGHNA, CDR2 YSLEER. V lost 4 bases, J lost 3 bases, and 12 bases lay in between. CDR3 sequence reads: CASSPEGLHYGYTF. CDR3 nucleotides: TGCGCCAGCAGCCCCGAGGGGTTGCACTATGGCTACACCTTC.

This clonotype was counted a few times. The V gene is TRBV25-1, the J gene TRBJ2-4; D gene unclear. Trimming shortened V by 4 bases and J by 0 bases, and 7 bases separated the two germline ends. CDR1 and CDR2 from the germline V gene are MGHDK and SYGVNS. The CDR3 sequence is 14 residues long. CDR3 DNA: TGTGCCAGCAGTGTAAAGGTAGCCAAAAACATTCAGTACTTC. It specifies CASSVKVAKNIQYF.

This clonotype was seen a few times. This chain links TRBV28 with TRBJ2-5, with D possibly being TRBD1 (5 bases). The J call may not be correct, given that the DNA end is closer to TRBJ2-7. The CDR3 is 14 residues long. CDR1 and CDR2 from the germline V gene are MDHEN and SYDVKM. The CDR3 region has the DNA TGTGCCAGCGTCATAGGGCAGGGAAGACCCGAGCAGTACTTC. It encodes CASVIGQGRPEQYF.

The CDR3 bases are TGCAGTGCTAGAGAGTGGCGGGGGGGCACAGATACGCAGTATTTT. Translated: CSAREWRGGTDTQYF. The genes are TRBV20-1 and TRBJ2-3, with TRBD2 matching 8 bases. This CDR3 contains 15 residues. Germline CDR1 and CDR2: DFQATT and SNEGSKA (reference sequence). V dropped 0 bases and J dropped 1; count of bases not matched to a gene: 3.

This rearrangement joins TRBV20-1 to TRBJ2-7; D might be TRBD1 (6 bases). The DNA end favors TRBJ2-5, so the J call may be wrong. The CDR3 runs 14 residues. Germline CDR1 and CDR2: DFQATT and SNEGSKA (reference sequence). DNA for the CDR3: TGCAGTGCTAGAGAAACAGGGCGGAAGGAGACCCAGTACTTC. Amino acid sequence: CSARETGRKETQYF.

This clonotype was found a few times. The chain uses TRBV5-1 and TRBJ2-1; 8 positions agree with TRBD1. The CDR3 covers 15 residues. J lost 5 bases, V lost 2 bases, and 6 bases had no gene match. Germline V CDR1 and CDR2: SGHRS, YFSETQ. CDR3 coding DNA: TGCGCCAGCAGCTTATCAGGGGGCTATAACAATGAGCAGTTCTTC. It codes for CASSLSGGYNNEQFF.

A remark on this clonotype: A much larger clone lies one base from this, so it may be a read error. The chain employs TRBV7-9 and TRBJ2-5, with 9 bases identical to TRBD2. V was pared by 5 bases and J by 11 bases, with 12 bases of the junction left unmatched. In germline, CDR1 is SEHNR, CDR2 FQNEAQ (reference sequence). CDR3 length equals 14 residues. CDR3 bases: TGTGCCAGCAGCCCAACCCAGACTAGCGGTGAGCAGTACTTC. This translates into CASSPTQTSGEQYF.

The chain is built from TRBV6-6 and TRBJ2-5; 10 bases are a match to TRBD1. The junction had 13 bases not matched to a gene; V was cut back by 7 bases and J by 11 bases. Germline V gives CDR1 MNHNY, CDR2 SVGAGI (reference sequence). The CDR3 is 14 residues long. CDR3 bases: TGTGCCAGCACGGACAGACAGGGGGCCCGGGATCAGTACTTC. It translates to CASTDRQGARDQYF.

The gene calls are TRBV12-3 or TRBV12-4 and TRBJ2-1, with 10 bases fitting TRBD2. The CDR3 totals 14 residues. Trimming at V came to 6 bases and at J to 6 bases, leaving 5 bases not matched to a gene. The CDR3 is CASRRAGGVNEQFF. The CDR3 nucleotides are TGTGCCAGCAGACGAGCGGGAGGGGTCAATGAGCAGTTCTTC.

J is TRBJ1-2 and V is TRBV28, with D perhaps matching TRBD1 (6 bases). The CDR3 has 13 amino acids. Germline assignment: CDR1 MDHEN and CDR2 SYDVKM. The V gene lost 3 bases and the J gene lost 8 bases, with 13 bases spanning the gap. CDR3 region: CASSLLGGGGYTF. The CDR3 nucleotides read TGTGCCAGCAGTTTGTTAGGGGGTGGCGGCTACACCTTC.

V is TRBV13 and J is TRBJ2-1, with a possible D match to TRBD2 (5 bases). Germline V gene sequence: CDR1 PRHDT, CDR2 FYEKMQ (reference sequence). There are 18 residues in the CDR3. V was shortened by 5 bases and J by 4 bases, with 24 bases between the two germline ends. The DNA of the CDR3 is TGTGCCAGCAGCCCACCCTGGGGTGGAGGATTTACTTACAATGAGCAGTTCTTC. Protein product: CASSPPWGGGFTYNEQFF.

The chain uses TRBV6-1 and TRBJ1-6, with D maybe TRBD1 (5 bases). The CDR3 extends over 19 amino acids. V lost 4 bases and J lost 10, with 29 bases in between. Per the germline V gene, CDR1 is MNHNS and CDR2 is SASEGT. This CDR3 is CASSGLSWGTGVEVSPLHF. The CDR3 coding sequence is TGTGCCAGCAGTGGTCTGAGTTGGGGGACTGGGGTTGAGGTCTCACCCCTCCACTTT.

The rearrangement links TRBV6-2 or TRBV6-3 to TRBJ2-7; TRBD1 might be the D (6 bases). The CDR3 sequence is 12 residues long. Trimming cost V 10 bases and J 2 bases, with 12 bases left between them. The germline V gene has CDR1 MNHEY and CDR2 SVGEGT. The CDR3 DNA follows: TGTGCCACCCAGACAGGAGCCTACGAGCAGTACTTC. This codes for CATQTGAYEQYF.

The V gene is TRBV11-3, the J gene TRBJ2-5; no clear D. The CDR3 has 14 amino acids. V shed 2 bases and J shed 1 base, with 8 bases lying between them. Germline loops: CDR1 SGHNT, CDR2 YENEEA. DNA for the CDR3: TGTGCCAGCAGCTTACCAGTGGGCCAAGAGACCCAGTACTTC. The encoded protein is CASSLPVGQETQYF.

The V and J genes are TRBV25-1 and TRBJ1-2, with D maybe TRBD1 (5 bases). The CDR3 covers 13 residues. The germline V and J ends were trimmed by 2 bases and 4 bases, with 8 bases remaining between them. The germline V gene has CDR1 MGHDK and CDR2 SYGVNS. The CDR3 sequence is CASSEGTSYGYTF. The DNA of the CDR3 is TGTGCCAGCAGTGAAGGGACCTCCTATGGCTACACCTTC.

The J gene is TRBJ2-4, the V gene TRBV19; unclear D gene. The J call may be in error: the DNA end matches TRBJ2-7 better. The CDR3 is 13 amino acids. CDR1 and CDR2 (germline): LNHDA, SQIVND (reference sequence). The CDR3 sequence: CASSIIESYEQYF. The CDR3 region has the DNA TGTGCCAGTAGTATCATCGAATCCTACGAGCAGTACTTC.

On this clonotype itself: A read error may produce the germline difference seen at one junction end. The CDR3 sequence is CATSSRDAQYF. DNA for the CDR3: TGTGCCACCAGTTCTAGAGATGCGCAGTATTTT. The gene calls are TRBV24-1 and TRBJ2-3; unclear D gene. The CDR3 consists of 11 residues. CDR1 is KGHDR, CDR2 SFDVKD, per germline.

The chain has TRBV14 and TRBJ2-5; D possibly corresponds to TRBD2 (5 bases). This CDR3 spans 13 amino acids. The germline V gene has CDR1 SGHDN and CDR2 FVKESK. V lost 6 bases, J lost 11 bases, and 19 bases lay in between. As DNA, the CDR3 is TGTGCCAGCAGTCGCCGGGCTACTAGGGAGCAGTACTTC. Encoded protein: CASSRRATREQYF.

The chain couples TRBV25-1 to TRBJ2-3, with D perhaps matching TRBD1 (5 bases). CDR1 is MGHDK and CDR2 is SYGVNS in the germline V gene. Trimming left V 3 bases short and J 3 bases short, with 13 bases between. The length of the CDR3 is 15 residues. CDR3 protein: CASSESKGLTDTQYF. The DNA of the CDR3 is TGTGCCAGCAGTGAGTCCAAGGGGTTGACAGATACGCAGTATTTT.

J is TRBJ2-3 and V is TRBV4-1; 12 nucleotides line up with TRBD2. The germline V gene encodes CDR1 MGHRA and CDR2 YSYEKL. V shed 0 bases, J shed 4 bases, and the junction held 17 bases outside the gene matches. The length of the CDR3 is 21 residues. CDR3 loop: CASSQDGPTSGRNPLSDTQYF. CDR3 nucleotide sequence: TGCGCCAGCAGCCAAGATGGCCCAACTAGCGGGAGGAACCCACTCTCAGATACGCAGTATTTT.

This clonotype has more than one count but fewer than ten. CDR3 in amino acids: CASSSESGELFF. CDR3 sequence (DNA): TGTGCCAGCAGTTCAGAGTCCGGGGAGCTGTTTTTT. The chain joins TRBV12-3 or TRBV12-4 to TRBJ2-2; D is unclear. The ends were cut back, 4 bases at V and 6 bases at J, with 6 bases in the middle. The CDR3 loop spans 12 amino acids.

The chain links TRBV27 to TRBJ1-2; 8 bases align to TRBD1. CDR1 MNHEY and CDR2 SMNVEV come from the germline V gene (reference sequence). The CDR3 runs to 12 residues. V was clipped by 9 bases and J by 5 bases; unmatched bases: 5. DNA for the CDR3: TGTGCCAGGGGACAGGACCCTTATGGCTACACCTTC. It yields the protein CARGQDPYGYTF.

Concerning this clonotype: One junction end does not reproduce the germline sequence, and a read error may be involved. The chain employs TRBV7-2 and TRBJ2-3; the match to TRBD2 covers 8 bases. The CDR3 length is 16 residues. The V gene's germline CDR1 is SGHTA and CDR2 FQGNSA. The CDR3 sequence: CASSSHSGGYTETQYF. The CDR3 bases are TGTGCCAGCAGCAGCCACAGCGGGGGTTACACAGAGACGCAGTATTTT.